The 12 T cell receptor beta chains given below trace back to one sample, sequenced in a study of blood T cell repertoires in COVID-19. TCRdb's table, derived via immunoSEQ multiplex PCR, lists solely in-frame clones and lacks some. The sample holds 300,000 or so clones, around 84% seen once. The sequenced material came from PBMCs or T cells enriched from blood (not recorded which). The source of these receptors is a woman younger than 30 who had recovered from COVID-19.

J is TRBJ1-2 and V is TRBV13; D remains unclear. Deletions cut 0 bases from V and 6 bases from J, with 20 bases between. CDR3 length: 17 amino acids. Germline-derived CDR1 and CDR2 are PRHDT and FYEKMQ (reference sequence). CDR3 coding DNA: TGTGCCAGCAGCTTAGGGTCAAGCCGAAGGAGCTACGATGGCTACACCTTC. Its translation: CASSLGSSRRSYDGYTF.

A word on this clone: Additional DNA sequences in this sample encode the identical CDR3. This chain links TRBV18 with TRBJ1-4; D is ambiguous. Germline V gene sequence: CDR1 KGHSH, CDR2 LQKENI. CDR3 size: 13 residues. V lost 4 bases and J 3 bases, leaving 6 bases between the germline ends. The CDR3 DNA reads as TGTGCCAGCTCACGAGCCCCTAATGAAAAACTGTTTTTT. It yields the protein CASSRAPNEKLFF.

The chain couples TRBV2 to TRBJ1-1; TRBD1 agrees at 7 bases. Germline V lookup: CDR1 SNHLY, CDR2 FYNNEI. The CDR3 runs to 13 residues. Trimming at V came to 5 bases and at J to 4 bases, leaving 4 bases not matched to a gene. As DNA, the CDR3 is TGTGCCAGCAGTTACGACAGGGCCACTGAAGCTTTCTTT. Translating it yields CASSYDRATEAFF.

The CDR3 region has the DNA TGTGCCAGCAGCTTAGTAGCGGCCCCCCCAGATACGCAGTATTTT. It codes for CASSLVAAPPDTQYF. This chain joins TRBV7-2 and TRBJ2-3, with D possibly matching TRBD2 (6 bases). Per the germline V gene, CDR1 is SGHTA and CDR2 is FQGNSA. Trimming stripped 1 base from V and 4 bases from J, with 12 bases between. The CDR3 is 15 residues long.

This chain uses TRBV7-8 with TRBJ1-1; D perhaps matches TRBD1 (6 bases). The germline V gene has CDR1 SGHVS and CDR2 FQNEAQ. The V gene lost 6 bases and the J gene lost 4 bases, with 15 bases spanning the gap. There are 14 residues in the CDR3. The CDR3: CASRAQGMGTEAFF. CDR3 DNA: TGTGCCAGCAGGGCACAGGGAATGGGCACTGAAGCTTTCTTT.

This chain joins TRBV5-6 and TRBJ2-2, with D perhaps TRBD1 (5 bases). This CDR3 comprises 14 residues. V shed 3 bases and J shed 6 bases, with 12 bases lying between them. CDR1 and CDR2 from the germline V gene are SGHDT and YYEEEE. The CDR3 reads CASSSADIAGELFF. CDR3 nucleotides: TGTGCCAGCAGCTCGGCGGACATCGCCGGGGAGCTGTTTTTT.

This chain connects TRBV12-5 to TRBJ2-1, with D unresolved. Per germline, CDR1 LGHNT and CDR2 FRNRAP. This CDR3 region has 11 residues. Here the CDR3 DNA reads TGTGCCACAAGCGACTACAATGAGCAGTTCTTC. It specifies CATSDYNEQFF.

This clone was observed a handful of times. This chain connects TRBV9 to TRBJ1-3; D is undetermined. This CDR3 comprises 15 residues. The germline gives CDR1 SGDLS, CDR2 YYNGEE. V shed 5 bases and J shed 0 bases, with 12 bases lying between them. The CDR3 DNA is TGTGCCAGCAGTGAAGACCGACACTCTGGAAACACCATATATTTT. It is translated as CASSEDRHSGNTIYF.

This rearrangement joins TRBV7-9 to TRBJ1-4; D ambiguous. The CDR3 has 12 residues. Germline values: CDR1 SEHNR, CDR2 FQNEAQ (reference sequence). V lost 1 base to trimming and J lost 8 bases, with 5 bases between them. The CDR3 reads CASSLGGEKLFF. Here the CDR3 DNA reads TGTGCCAGCAGCTTAGGAGGGGAAAAACTGTTTTTT.

The chain recombines TRBV7-8 with TRBJ1-1; D unresolved. Germline CDR1 reads SGHVS; CDR2 reads FQNEAQ. The CDR3 has 17 amino acids. V was cut by 5 bases and J by 9 bases, with 28 bases left in between. CDR3 amino acids: CASSLSLPQPSITKAFF. DNA for the CDR3: TGTGCCAGCAGCCTGTCCCTTCCCCAACCGTCGATAACTAAAGCTTTCTTT.

J is TRBJ2-2 and V is TRBV28; 9 bases agree with TRBD2. The CDR3 sequence is 20 residues long. Per the germline V gene, CDR1 is MDHEN and CDR2 is SYDVKM. Trimming removed 7 bases from V and 3 bases from J; junction bases left unmatched: 21. The CDR3 region is CASTSNFLGGRAEDTGELFF. The CDR3 nucleotides are TGTGCCAGCACCTCCAATTTTCTCGGCGGGAGGGCCGAGGACACCGGGGAGCTGTTTTTT.

The genes are TRBV6-5 and TRBJ1-2; weak D call: TRBD1 (6 bases). Per germline, CDR1 MNHEY and CDR2 SVGAGI. V was clipped by 9 bases and J by 0 bases, with 11 bases between them. This CDR3 region has 13 residues. CDR3 in DNA: TGTGCCAGTTCGGGACAACCTAACTATGGCTACACCTTC. Its translation is CASSGQPNYGYTF.